The clone carrying this TCR beta chain occurred once. Its specificity is unknown. TCRdb's copy holds only in-frame clones and misses some; the assay was immunoSEQ multiplex PCR. The repertoire holds 40,000 to 60,000 clones, with just under 95% as singletons. This entry comes from a study of OX40 agonist ivuxolimab in advanced cancers. Looking at the study overall: Every 2 weeks, patients received ivuxolimab intravenously, dosed at 0.01 to 10 mg/kg.

Findings and caveats of the study: Partial responders dosed at 0.1-3.0 mg/kg displayed clonal expansion ranking among the lowest.

This CDR3 spans 12 amino acids. CDR1 is SEHNR and CDR2 is FQNEAQ in the germline V gene (reference sequence). The chain joins TRBV7-9 to TRBJ2-5; D is uncertain. TRBJ2-7 matches the DNA end more closely, so the J call is doubtful. The sequences come from CD4+ or CD8+ T cells sorted from blood, collected in a trial of the OX40 agonist ivuxolimab. The TCR sequence derives from an adult with an advanced solid tumor such as melanoma, head and neck, liver or kidney cancer. This CDR3 is CASTLQGYEQYF. In DNA form, the CDR3 reads TGTGCCAGCACTCTACAAGGGTACGAGCAGTACTTC.